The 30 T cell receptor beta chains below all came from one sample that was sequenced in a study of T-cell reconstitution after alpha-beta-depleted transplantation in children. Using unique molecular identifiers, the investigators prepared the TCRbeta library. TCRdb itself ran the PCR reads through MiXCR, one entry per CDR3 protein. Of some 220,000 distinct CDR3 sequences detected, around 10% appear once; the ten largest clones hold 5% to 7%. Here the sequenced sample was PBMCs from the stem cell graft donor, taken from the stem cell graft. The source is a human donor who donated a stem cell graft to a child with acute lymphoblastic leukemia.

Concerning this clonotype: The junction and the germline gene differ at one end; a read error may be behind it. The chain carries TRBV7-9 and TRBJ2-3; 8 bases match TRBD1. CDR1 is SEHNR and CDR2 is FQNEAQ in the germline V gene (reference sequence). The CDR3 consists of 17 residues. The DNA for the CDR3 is TGTGCCAGCAGCGTAGCCGACAGGGGAGAGGACACAGATACGCAGTATTTT. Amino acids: CASSVADRGEDTDTQYF.

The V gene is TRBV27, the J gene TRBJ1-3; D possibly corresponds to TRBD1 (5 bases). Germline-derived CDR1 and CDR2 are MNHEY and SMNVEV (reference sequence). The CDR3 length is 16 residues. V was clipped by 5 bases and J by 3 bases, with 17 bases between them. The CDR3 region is CASSATGKRHGNTIYF. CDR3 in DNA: TGTGCCAGCAGTGCAACAGGAAAGAGGCATGGAAACACCATATATTTT.

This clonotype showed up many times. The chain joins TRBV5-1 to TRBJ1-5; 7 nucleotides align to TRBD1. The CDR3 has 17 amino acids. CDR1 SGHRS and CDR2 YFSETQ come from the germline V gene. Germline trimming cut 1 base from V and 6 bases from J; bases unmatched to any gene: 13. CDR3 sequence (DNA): TGCGCCAGCAGCTTGAACCCTCAGGGGGTGGCTAGTCAGCCCCAGCATTTT. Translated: CASSLNPQGVASQPQHF. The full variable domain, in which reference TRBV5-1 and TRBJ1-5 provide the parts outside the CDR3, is KAGVTQTPRYLIKTRGQQVTLSCSPISGHRSVSWYQQTPGQGLQFLFEYFSETQRNKGNFPGRFSGRQFSNSRSEMNVSTLELGDSALYLCASSLNPQGVASQPQHFGDGTRLSIL.

As DNA, the CDR3 is TGTGCCAGCAGTGGGGGACTAGCGGAAGAGACCCAGTACTTC. Translated: CASSGGLAEETQYF. This chain uses TRBV2 with TRBJ2-5; 11 bases map to TRBD2. This CDR3 comprises 14 residues. V shed 4 bases and J 3 bases; nucleotides not matched to a gene: 1. CDR1 is SNHLY and CDR2 is FYNNEI in the germline V gene.

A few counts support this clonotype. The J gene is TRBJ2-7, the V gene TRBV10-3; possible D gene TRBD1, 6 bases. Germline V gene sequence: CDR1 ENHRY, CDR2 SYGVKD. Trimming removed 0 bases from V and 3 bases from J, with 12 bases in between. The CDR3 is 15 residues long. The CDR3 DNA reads TGTGCCATCAGTGAGTCTGGGGGCTTAGGCTACGAGCAGTACTTC. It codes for CAISESGGLGYEQYF.

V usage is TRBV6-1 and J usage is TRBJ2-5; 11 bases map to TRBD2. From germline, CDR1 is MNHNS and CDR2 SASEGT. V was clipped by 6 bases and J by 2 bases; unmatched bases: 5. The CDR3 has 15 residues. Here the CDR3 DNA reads TGTGCCAGCAGCAAGACTAGCGGGATACAAGAGACCCAGTACTTC. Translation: CASSKTSGIQETQYF.

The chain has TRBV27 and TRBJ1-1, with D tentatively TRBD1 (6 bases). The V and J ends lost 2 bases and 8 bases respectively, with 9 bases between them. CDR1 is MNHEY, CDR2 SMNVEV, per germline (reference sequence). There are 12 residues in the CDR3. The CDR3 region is CASSLRGGEAFF. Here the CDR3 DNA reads TGTGCCAGCAGTTTAAGAGGGGGAGAAGCTTTCTTT.

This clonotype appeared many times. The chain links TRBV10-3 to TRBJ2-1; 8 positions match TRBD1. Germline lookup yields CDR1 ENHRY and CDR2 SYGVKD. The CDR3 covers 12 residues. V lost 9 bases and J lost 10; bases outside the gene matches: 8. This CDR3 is CAITGQGDEQFF. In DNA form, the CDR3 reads TGTGCCATTACCGGACAGGGCGACGAGCAGTTCTTC.

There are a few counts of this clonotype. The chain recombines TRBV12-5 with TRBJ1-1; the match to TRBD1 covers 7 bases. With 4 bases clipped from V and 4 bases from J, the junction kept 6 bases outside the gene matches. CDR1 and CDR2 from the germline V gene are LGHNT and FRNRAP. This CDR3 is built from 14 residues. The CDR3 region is CASGSHRGGTEAFF. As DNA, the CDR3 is TGTGCTAGTGGTTCGCACAGGGGAGGCACTGAAGCTTTCTTT.

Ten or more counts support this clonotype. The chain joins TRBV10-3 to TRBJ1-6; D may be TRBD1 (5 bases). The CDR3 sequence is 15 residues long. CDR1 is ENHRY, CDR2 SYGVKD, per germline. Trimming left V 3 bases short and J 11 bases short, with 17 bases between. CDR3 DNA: TGTGCCATCAGTGAAGGGAGAACAGGCCAAGCACCCCTCCACTTT. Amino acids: CAISEGRTGQAPLHF.

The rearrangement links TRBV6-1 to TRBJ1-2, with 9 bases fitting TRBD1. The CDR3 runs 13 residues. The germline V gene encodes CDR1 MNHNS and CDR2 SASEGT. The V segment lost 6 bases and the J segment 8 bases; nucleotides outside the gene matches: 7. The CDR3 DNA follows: TGTGCCAGCAGAAAGGGACAGGGAGGAGGCTACACCTTC. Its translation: CASRKGQGGGYTF.

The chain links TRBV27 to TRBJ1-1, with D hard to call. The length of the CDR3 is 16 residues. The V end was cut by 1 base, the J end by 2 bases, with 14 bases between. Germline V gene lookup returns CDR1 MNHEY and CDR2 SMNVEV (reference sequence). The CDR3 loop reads CASSLYHSFGNTEAFF. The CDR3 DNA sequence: TGTGCCAGCAGTTTATATCATAGCTTTGGAAACACTGAAGCTTTCTTT.

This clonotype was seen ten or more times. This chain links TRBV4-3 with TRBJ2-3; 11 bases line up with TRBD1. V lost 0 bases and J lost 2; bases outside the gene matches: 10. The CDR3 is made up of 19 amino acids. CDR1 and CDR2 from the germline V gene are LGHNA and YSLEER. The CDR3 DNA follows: TGCGCCAGCAGCCAAGAAGGGACAGGGGGAGGGAAGCCCACAGATACGCAGTATTTT. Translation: CASSQEGTGGGKPTDTQYF.

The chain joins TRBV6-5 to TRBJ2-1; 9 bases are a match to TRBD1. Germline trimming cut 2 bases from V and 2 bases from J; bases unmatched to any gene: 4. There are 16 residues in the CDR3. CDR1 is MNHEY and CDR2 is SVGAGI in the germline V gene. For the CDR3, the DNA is TGTGCCAGCAGTTACCGGAGACAGGGGGCCTACAATGAGCAGTTCTTC. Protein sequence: CASSYRRQGAYNEQFF.

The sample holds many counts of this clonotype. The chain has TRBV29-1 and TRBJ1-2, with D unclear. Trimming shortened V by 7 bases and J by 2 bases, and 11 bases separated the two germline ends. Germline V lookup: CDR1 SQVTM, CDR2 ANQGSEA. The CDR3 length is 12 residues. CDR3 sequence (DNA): TGCAGCGGCACAACAACGAACTATGGCTACACCTTC. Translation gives CSGTTTNYGYTF.

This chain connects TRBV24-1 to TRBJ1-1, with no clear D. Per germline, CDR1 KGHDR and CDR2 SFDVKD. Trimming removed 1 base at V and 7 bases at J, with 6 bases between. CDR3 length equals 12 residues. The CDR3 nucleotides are TGTGCCACCAGTGATTTCGGGCATGAAGCTTTCTTT. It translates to CATSDFGHEAFF.

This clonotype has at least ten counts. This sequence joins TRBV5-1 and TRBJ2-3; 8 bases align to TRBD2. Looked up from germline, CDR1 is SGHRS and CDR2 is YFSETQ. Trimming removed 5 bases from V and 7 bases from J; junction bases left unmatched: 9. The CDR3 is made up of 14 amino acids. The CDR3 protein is CASRKERGSNTQYF. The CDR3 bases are TGCGCCAGCAGGAAGGAGCGGGGGTCAAATACGCAGTATTTT. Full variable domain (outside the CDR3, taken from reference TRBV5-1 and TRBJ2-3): KAGVTQTPRYLIKTRGQQVTLSCSPISGHRSVSWYQQTPGQGLQFLFEYFSETQRNKGNFPGRFSGRQFSNSRSEMNVSTLELGDSALYLCASRKERGSNTQYFGPGTRLTVL.

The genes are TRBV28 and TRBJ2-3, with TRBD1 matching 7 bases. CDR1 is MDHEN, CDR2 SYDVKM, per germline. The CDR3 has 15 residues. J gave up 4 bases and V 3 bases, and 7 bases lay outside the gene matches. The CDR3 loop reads CASSFRTGAADTQYF. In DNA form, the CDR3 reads TGTGCCAGCAGTTTTCGGACAGGAGCTGCAGATACGCAGTATTTT.

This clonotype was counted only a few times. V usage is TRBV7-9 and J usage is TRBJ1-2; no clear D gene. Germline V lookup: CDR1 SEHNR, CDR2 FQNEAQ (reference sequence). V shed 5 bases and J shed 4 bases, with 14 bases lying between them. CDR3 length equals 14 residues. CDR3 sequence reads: CASSPPEGIYGYTF. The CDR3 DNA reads TGTGCCAGCAGCCCACCCGAGGGAATCTATGGCTACACCTTC.

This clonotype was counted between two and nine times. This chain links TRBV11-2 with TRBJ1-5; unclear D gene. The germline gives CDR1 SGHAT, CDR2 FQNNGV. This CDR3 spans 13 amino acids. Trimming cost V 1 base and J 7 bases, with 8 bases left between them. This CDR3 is CASSLAAWQPQHF. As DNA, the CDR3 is TGTGCCAGCAGCTTAGCAGCTTGGCAGCCCCAGCATTTT. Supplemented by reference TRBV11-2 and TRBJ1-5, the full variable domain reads EAGVAQSPRYKIIEKRQSVAFWCNPISGHATLYWYQQILGQGPKLLIQFQNNGVVDDSQLPKDRFSAERLKGVDSTLKIQPAKLEDSAVYLCASSLAAWQPQHFGDGTRLSIL.

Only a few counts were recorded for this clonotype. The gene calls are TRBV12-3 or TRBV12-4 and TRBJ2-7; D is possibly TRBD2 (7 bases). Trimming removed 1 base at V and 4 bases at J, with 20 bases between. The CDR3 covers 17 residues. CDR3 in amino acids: CASSLGGGAQRDYEQYF. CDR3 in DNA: TGTGCCAGCAGTTTAGGTGGGGGGGCACAACGAGATTACGAGCAGTACTTC.

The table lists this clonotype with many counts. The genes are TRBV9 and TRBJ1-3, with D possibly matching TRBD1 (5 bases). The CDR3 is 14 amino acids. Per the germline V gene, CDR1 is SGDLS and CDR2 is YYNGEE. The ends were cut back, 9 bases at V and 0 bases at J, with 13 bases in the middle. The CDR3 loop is CATGGGYSGNTIYF. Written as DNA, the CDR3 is TGTGCCACGGGGGGTGGATACTCTGGAAACACCATATATTTT. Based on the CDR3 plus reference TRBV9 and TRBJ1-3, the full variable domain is DSGVTQTPKHLITATGQRVTLRCSPRSGDLSVYWYQQSLDQGLQFLIQYYNGEERAKGNILERFSAQQFPDLHSELNLSSLELGDSALYFCATGGGYSGNTIYFGEGSWLTVV.

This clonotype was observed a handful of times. For the CDR3, the DNA is TGCAGTGCTACCCCCGGGTGGGCATACGAGCAGTACTTC. Translating gives CSATPGWAYEQYF. V gene TRBV20-1 combines with J gene TRBJ2-7; D is undetermined. From germline, CDR1 is DFQATT and CDR2 SNEGSKA (reference sequence). The CDR3 sequence is 13 residues long. Between the trimmed V and J ends, which lost 4 bases and 4 bases, there was a span of 14 bases.

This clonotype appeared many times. In DNA form, the CDR3 reads TGTGCCAGCAGTCTCAGGGAGAGCTACGAGCAGTACTTC. It is translated as CASSLRESYEQYF. J is TRBJ2-7 and V is TRBV12-3 or TRBV12-4; tentatively, D is TRBD1 or TRBD2 (5 bases each). V lost 5 bases and J lost 3, with 11 bases in between. The CDR3 has 13 amino acids.

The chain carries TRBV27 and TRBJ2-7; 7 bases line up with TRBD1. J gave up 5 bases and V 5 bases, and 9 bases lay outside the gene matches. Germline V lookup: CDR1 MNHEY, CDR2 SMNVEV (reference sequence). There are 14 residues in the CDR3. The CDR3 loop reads CASSPYRGRDEQYF. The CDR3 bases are TGTGCCAGCAGTCCTTACAGGGGAAGGGACGAGCAGTACTTC.

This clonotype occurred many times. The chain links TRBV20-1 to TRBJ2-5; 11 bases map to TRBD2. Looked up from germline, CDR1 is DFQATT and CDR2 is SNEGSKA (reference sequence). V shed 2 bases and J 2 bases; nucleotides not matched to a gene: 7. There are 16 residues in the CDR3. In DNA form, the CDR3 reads TGCAGTGCTAGACCACGGACTAGCGGGTCTCAAGAGACCCAGTACTTC. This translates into CSARPRTSGSQETQYF.

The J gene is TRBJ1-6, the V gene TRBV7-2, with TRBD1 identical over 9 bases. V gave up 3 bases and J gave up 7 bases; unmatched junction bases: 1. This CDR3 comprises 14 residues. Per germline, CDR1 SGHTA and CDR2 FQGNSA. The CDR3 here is CASSLDRGNSPLHF. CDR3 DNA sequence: TGTGCCAGCAGCTTGGACAGGGGAAATTCACCCCTCCACTTT.

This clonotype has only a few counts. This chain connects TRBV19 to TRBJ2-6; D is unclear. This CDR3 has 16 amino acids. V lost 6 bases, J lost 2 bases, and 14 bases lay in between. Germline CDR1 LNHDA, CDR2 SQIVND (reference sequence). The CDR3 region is CASSFSGDAGANVLTF. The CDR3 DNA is TGTGCCAGTAGCTTCTCCGGCGATGCTGGGGCCAACGTCCTGACTTTC.

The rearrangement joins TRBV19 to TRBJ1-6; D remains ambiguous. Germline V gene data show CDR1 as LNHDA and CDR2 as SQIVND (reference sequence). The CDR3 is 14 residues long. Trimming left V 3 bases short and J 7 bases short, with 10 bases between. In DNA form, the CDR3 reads TGTGCCAGTAGTATGGGTTTGAAGAATTCACCCCTCCACTTT. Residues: CASSMGLKNSPLHF.

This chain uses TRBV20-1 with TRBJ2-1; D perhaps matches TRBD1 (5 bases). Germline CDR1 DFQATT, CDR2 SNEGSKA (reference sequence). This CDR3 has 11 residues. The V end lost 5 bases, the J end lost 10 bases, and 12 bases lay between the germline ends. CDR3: CSAGRGGEQFF. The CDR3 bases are TGCAGTGCTGGAAGGGGTGGGGAGCAGTTCTTC.